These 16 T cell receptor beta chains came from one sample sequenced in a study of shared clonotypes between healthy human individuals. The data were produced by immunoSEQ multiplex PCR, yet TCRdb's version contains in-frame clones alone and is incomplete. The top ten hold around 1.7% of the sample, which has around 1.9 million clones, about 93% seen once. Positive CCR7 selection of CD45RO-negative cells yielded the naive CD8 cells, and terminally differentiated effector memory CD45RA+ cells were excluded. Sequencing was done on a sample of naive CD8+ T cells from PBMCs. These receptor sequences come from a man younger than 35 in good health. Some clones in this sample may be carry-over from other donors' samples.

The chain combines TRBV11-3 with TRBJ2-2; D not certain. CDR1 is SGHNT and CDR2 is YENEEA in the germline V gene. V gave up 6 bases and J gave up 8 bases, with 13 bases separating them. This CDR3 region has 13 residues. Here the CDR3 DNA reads TGTGCCAGCAGAGCTGGTTTTAATGGGGAGCTGTTTTTT. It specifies CASRAGFNGELFF.

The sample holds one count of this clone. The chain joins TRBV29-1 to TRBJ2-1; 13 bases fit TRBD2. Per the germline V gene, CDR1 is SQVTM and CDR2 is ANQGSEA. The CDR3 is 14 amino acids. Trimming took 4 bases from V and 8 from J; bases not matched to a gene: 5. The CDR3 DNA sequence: TGCAGCGTTGTAGGGACTAGCGGGACGTATGAGCAGTTCTTC. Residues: CSVVGTSGTYEQFF.

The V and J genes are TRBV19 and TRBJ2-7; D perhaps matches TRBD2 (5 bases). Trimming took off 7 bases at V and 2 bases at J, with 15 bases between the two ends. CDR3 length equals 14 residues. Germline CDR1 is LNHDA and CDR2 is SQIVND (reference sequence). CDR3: CASTLRAGAYEQYF. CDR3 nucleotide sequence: TGTGCCAGTACCCTTAGGGCCGGGGCCTACGAGCAGTACTTC.

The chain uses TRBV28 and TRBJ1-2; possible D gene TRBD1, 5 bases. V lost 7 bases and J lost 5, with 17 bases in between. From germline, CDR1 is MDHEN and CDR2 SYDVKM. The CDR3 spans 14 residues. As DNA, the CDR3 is TGTGCCAGCACCCAGCCCCGGGGGTTGTATGGCTACACCTTC. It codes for CASTQPRGLYGYTF.

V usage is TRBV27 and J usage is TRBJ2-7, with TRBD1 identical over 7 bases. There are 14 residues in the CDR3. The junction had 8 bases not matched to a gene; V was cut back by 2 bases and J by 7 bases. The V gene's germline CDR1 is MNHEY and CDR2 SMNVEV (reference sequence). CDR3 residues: CASSLRGPRGEQYF. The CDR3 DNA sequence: TGTGCCAGCAGTTTAAGGGGGCCGAGGGGGGAGCAGTACTTC.

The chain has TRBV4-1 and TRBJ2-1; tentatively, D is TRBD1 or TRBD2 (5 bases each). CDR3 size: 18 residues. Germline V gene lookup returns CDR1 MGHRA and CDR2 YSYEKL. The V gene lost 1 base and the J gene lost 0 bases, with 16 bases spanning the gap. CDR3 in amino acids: CASSQGYRDGRSYNEQFF. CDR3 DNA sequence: TGCGCCAGCAGCCAAGGGTACCGGGACGGCCGCTCCTACAATGAGCAGTTCTTC.

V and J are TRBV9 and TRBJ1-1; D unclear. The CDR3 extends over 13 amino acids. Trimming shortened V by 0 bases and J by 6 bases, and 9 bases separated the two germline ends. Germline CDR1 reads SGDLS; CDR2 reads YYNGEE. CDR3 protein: CASSVGPWAEAFF. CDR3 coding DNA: TGTGCCAGCAGCGTAGGACCCTGGGCTGAAGCTTTCTTT.

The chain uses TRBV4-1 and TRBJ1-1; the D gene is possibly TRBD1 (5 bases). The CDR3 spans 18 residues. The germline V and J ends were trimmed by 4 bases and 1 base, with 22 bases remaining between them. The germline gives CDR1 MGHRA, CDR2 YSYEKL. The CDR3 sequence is CASSPPGVVSPGNTEAFF. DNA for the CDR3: TGCGCCAGCAGCCCCCCGGGGGTTGTTAGTCCGGGGAACACTGAAGCTTTCTTT.

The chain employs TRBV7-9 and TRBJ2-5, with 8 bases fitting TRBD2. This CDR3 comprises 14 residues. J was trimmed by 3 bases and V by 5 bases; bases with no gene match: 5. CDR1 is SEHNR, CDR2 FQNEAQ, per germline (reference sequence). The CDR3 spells CASSGLAQKETQYF. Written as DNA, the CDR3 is TGTGCCAGCAGCGGACTAGCTCAGAAAGAGACCCAGTACTTC.

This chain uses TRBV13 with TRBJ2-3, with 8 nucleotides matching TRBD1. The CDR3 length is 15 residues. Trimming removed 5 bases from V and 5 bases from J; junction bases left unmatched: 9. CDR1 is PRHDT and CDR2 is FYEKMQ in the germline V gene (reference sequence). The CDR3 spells CASSPDRGSLDTQYF. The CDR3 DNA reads TGTGCCAGCAGCCCAGACAGGGGTTCATTAGATACGCAGTATTTT.

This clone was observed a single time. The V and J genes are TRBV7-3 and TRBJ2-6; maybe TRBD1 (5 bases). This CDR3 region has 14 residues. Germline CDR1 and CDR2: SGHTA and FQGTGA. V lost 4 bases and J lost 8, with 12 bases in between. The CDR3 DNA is TGTGCCAGCAGCTCCCGGCAGGGAACCAACGTCCTGACTTTC. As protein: CASSSRQGTNVLTF.

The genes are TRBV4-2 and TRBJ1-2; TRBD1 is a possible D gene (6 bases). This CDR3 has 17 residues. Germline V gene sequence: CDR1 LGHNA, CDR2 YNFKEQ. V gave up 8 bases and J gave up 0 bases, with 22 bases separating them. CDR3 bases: TGTGCCAGCGGTAACTCAGGGGAAAAAGGGCCTAACTATGGCTACACCTTC. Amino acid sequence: CASGNSGEKGPNYGYTF.

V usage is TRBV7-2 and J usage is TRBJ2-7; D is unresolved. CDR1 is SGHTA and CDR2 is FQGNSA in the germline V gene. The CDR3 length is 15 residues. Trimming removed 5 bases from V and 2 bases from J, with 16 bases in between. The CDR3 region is CASSPLRNRAYEQYF. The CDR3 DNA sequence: TGTGCCAGCAGCCCTCTTAGGAACAGAGCCTACGAGCAGTACTTC.

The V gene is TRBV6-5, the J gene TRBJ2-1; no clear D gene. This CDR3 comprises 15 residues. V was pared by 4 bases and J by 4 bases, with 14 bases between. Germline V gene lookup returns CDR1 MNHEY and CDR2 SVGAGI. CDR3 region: CASSFTENSYNEQFF. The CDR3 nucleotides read TGTGCCAGCAGTTTCACCGAAAACTCGTACAATGAGCAGTTCTTC.

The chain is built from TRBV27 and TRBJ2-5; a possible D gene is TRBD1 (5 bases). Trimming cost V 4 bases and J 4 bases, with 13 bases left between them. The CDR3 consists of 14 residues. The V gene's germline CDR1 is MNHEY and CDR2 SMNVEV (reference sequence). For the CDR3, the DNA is TGTGCCAGCAGTTCCGTGGGGCTTCGAGAGACCCAGTACTTC. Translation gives CASSSVGLRETQYF.

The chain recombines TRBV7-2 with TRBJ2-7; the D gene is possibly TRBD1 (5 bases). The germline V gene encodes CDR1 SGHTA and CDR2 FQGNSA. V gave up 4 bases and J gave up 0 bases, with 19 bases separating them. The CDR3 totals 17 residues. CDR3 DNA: TGTGCCAGCAGCTCCCCCATGATGGCAGGGCACTCCTACGAGCAGTACTTC. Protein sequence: CASSSPMMAGHSYEQYF.